A single TCR beta chain is shown here with its context. Its matching antigen is unknown. This CDR3 is also generated by other DNA sequences in the sample. This CDR3 contains 15 residues. CDR1 is SGHVS, CDR2 FNYEAQ, per germline. Unmatched junction bases numbered 5, after V lost 3 bases and J lost 5 bases. The data were taken from a study of cytomegalovirus exposure and HLA in healthy donors. Study observations and caveats: A classifier reportedly called cytomegalovirus status with high sensitivity and specificity. The number of N-insertions in an Asian-associated ancestry cluster was reportedly below the approximately 700-donor mean in a later analysis.

Vbeta (60) and Jbeta (13) primers were used in the PCR. Study processing details: Around 9.9 million shared chains were among the roughly 80 million unique TCR beta chains that a later analysis counted. Produced via immunoSEQ multiplex PCR; TCRdb's table is partial and in-frame only. From that table come the V and J calls and clone size; the DNA was used to work out D and trimming. The repertoire holds around 120,000 clones, with around 74% as singletons. This receptor was obtained from a man in his sixties in good health and CMV-seropositive. Sequencing was performed on PBMCs. The V and J genes are TRBV7-6 and TRBJ2-1; 9 bases line up with TRBD1. CDR3 loop: CASSFRDRANNEQFF. CDR3 DNA: TGTGCCAGCAGCTTCCGGGACAGGGCAAACAATGAGCAGTTCTTC.